These 2 T cell receptor beta chains were sequenced from one sample in a study of early T cells in non-severe SARS-CoV-2 infection. TCRdb itself ran the 5' RACE reads through MiXCR, one entry per CDR3 protein. The data hold tens of thousands of distinct CDR3 sequences, with roughly 5% observed a single time. Sequencing input: whole blood. The receptors come from an adult who was a healthcare worker with PCR-confirmed SARS-CoV-2 infection or an uninfected control (not recorded which).

This clonotype showed up many times. CDR3: CASSPGGRDEAFF. In DNA, the CDR3 is TGTGCCAGCAGCCCGGGGGGCAGGGATGAAGCTTTCTTT. V is TRBV5-6 and J is TRBJ1-1; D might be TRBD1 (6 bases). The V gene's germline CDR1 is SGHDT and CDR2 YYEEEE. The CDR3 has 13 residues. Trimming took off 4 bases at V and 7 bases at J, with 14 bases between the two ends.

This clonotype was counted at least ten times. The chain uses TRBV13 and TRBJ1-5; D is undetermined. The CDR3 covers 12 residues. Trimming removed 0 bases at V and 6 bases at J, with 3 bases between. Germline CDR1 PRHDT, CDR2 FYEKMQ (reference sequence). The CDR3 spells CASSLGSQPQHF. The CDR3 region has the DNA TGTGCCAGCAGCTTAGGGAGTCAGCCCCAGCATTTT. The variable domain in full, with the rest retrieved from reference TRBV13 and TRBJ1-5, is AAGVIQSPRHLIKEKRETATLKCYPIPRHDTVYWYQQGPGQDPQFLISFYEKMQSDKGSIPDRFSAQQFSDYHSELNMSSLELGDSALYFCASSLGSQPQHFGDGTRLSIL.